The present T cell receptor (beta chain) was sequenced within a study of shared clonotypes between healthy human individuals. Trimming cost V 0 bases and J 2 bases; bases outside gene matches: 8. Germline CDR1 and CDR2: SGHRS and YFSETQ. CDR3 size: 16 residues. The naive CD8 fraction comprised CD45RO-negative cells positively selected for CCR7 and excluded terminally differentiated effector memory CD45RA+ cells. Recent acute infections and vaccinations were absent in the healthy HIV-negative adult donors. Deep was the level at which the assay was run. Libraries were prepared by immunoSEQ multiplex PCR; TCRdb keeps only in-frame clonotypes and omits some of them. There are roughly 2,000,000 clones in the sample; roughly 95% occur only once, and about 1.6% lies in the top ten.

The TCR comes from a man younger than 35 in good health. Some clones in this sample may be carry-over from other donors' samples. The specimen sequenced was naive CD8+ T cells from PBMCs. The chain couples TRBV5-1 to TRBJ2-7, with 7 nucleotides matching TRBD2. CDR3 protein: CASSLAVGGFPYEQYF. The DNA for the CDR3 is TGCGCCAGCAGCTTGGCCGTGGGAGGGTTCCCCTACGAGCAGTACTTC.